Below, 12 T cell receptor beta chains from the same sample are listed, as sequenced in a study of cytomegalovirus exposure and HLA in healthy donors. 13 Jbeta primers and 60 Vbeta primers were used for the PCR. The table came from immunoSEQ multiplex PCR; TCRdb's copy has only in-frame clones and leaves some out. The sample includes roughly 120,000 clones, roughly 68% of them seen just once. The sample comprised PBMCs. These receptors came from a woman in her twenties or thirties in good health and CMV-seronegative.

The chain couples TRBV1 to TRBJ2-1; no DNA check was done on the table's D call, TRBD2. TRBV1 has pseudogene status. The CDR3 is 17 residues long. DNA for the CDR3: TGCACCAGCAGCCTTTGGCGGGAGGACAGTTCCTACAATGAGCAGTTCTTC. Amino acid sequence: CTSSLWREDSSYNEQFF.

The chain recombines TRBV29-1 with TRBJ1-2; the D is unclear. CDR1 is SQVTM and CDR2 is ANQGSEA in the germline V gene. The CDR3 spans 11 residues. With 5 bases removed from V and 2 bases from J, the gap between germline ends came to 6 bases. DNA of the CDR3: TGCAGCGTTCCACAGAACTATGGCTACACCTTC. Translation: CSVPQNYGYTF.

This CDR3 is CASSPGQQYNEQFF. Written as DNA, the CDR3 is TGCGCCAGCAGCCCGGGACAGCAATACAATGAGCAGTTCTTC. This chain connects TRBV5-1 to TRBJ2-1; 7 nucleotides align to TRBD1. The CDR3 length is 14 residues. V shed 4 bases, J shed 4 bases, and the junction held 5 bases outside the gene matches. The V gene's germline CDR1 is SGHRS and CDR2 YFSETQ.

This chain links TRBV9 with TRBJ2-7; no clear D gene. From germline, CDR1 is SGDLS and CDR2 YYNGEE. The V and J ends lost 0 bases and 2 bases respectively, with 9 bases between them. This CDR3 is built from 14 residues. The CDR3 protein is CASSVEASAYEQYF. CDR3 nucleotide sequence: TGTGCCAGCAGCGTAGAGGCCAGCGCCTACGAGCAGTACTTC.

This chain connects TRBV18 to TRBJ2-7; 9 bases map to TRBD1. Germline V gene data show CDR1 as KGHSH and CDR2 as LQKENI. After removal of 6 bases from V and 4 bases from J, the junction contained 7 bases not matched to a gene. The CDR3 is 14 residues long. The CDR3 coding sequence is TGTGCCAGCTCCCCGACAGGGGGTGGGTACGAGCAGTACTTC. Amino acids: CASSPTGGGYEQYF.

The chain uses TRBV18 and TRBJ1-1, with a weak D call TRBD1 (5 bases). Germline V gene lookup returns CDR1 KGHSH and CDR2 LQKENI. V was trimmed by 2 bases and J by 0 bases, leaving 7 bases between them. The CDR3 spans 14 residues. This CDR3 is CASSPGGMNTEAFF. The CDR3, as DNA: TGTGCCAGCTCACCAGGGGGGATGAACACTGAAGCTTTCTTT.

This sequence joins TRBV27 and TRBJ1-1, with a weak D call TRBD1 (5 bases). CDR3 length equals 14 residues. CDR1 and CDR2 from the germline V gene are MNHEY and SMNVEV (reference sequence). V was cut by 2 bases and J by 6 bases, with 13 bases left in between. CDR3 sequence (DNA): TGTGCCAGCAGTTTACGCCCCAGGGAACCTGAAGCTTTCTTT. This translates into CASSLRPREPEAFF.

The V and J genes are TRBV4-3 and TRBJ2-1; TRBD1 matches at 7 bases. The germline V gene encodes CDR1 LGHNA and CDR2 YSLEER. This CDR3 contains 14 residues. Losses at the gene ends were 3 bases for V and 7 bases for J; bases not matched to a gene: 6. CDR3: CASSHPGTENEQFF. CDR3 DNA sequence: TGCGCCAGCAGCCACCCCGGGACAGAAAATGAGCAGTTCTTC.

V usage is TRBV6-1 and J usage is TRBJ1-2, with a tentative D call TRBD1 (6 bases). The CDR3 is 13 amino acids. The ends were cut back, 6 bases at V and 2 bases at J, with 10 bases in the middle. Per germline, CDR1 MNHNS and CDR2 SASEGT. Here the CDR3 DNA reads TGTGCCAGCAGGTTGGACAGAAACTATGGCTACACCTTC. Protein: CASRLDRNYGYTF.

The rearrangement joins TRBV30 to TRBJ1-1; TRBD1 might be the D (5 bases). CDR3 length equals 12 residues. Trimming stripped 1 base from V and 8 bases from J, with 11 bases between. Germline lookup yields CDR1 GTSNPN and CDR2 SVGIG (reference sequence). Written as DNA, the CDR3 is TGTGCCTGGAGTGGGGGGGGTACCGAAGCTTTCTTT. Translation: CAWSGGGTEAFF.

This rearrangement joins TRBV6-5 to TRBJ1-5; a weak D match, TRBD1 (6 bases). The CDR3 has 15 residues. The ends were cut back, 6 bases at V and 4 bases at J, with 16 bases in the middle. Looked up from germline, CDR1 is MNHEY and CDR2 is SVGAGI. The CDR3 protein is CASRGVGGRNQPQHF. CDR3 DNA sequence: TGTGCCAGCAGGGGGGTCGGGGGGCGAAATCAGCCCCAGCATTTT.

This chain uses TRBV10-3 with TRBJ1-1, with 7 bases lining up with TRBD1. The V gene end was trimmed by 7 bases and the J gene end by 0 bases; junction bases not matched to a gene: 2. The CDR3 is 13 amino acids. CDR1 is ENHRY, CDR2 SYGVKD, per germline. The CDR3 DNA is TGTGCCATCATGGACAGGTTGAACACTGAAGCTTTCTTT. Translation gives CAIMDRLNTEAFF.